This T cell receptor (beta chain) appears in the sequencing data of a study of control samples from healthy donors and cancer patients. This CDR3 is 15 amino acids long. Germline assignment: CDR1 KGHSH and CDR2 LQKENI. Deletions cut 2 bases from V and 3 bases from J, with 13 bases between. The method was immunoSEQ multiplex PCR; TCRdb's version includes in-frame clones alone and lacks a portion of them. Of 20,000 to 30,000 clones detected, roughly four fifths appear once; the ten largest clones hold around 23%. The material sequenced was PBMCs. The chain uses TRBV18 and TRBJ1-1; a possible D gene is TRBD1 (5 bases). The TCR was taken from a man aged 55 to 69 with colorectal cancer. CDR3 region: CASSPGTLGDTEAFF. The CDR3 DNA reads TGTGCCAGCTCACCAGGGACTTTGGGGGACACTGAAGCTTTCTTT.